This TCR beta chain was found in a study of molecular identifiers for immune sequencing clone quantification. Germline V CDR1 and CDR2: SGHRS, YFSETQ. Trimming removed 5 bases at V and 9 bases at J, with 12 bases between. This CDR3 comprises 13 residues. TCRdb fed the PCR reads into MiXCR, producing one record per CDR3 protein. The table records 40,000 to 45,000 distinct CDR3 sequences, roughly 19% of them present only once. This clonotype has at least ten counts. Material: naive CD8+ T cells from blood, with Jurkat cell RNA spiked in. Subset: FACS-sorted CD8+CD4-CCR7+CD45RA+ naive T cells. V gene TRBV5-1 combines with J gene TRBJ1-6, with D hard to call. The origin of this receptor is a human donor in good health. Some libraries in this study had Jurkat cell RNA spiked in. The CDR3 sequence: CASSHGVGSPLHF. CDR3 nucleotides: TGCGCCAGCAGTCATGGAGTGGGTTCACCCCTCCACTTT.